The TCR beta chain under discussion was sequenced for a study of human T cells and chemical hapten exposure (dated by TCRdb to 2020 to 2023). Concerning the study at large: For sensitization, 2% DPC in acetone was applied to a roughly 2 cm by roughly 2 cm area of upper inner arm skin. Throughout the study period of 20 to 25 weeks, patients also received therapeutic DPC doses to the scalp every week. Patch tests used Finn chambers with 0.01% DPC on the upper back, scored after 6 days by International Contact Dermatitis Research Group standards. The mostly female patient cohort included alopecia areata with under or over 50% scalp involvement, alopecia totalis and alopecia universalis. Libraries were combined into a pool for sequencing, and differences in TCR yield between samples came mainly from small differences in library volumes within the pool. The study tracked peripheral blood TCR repertoire changes in vivo during primary and secondary sensitization to the hapten diphenylcyclopropenone (DPC) in alopecia patients. Blood was sampled from patients pre-sensitization (week 0) and at 2, 6 and about 24 weeks after DPC sensitization. For TCR sequencing, blood came from 25 to 35 alopecia patients at anywhere from one to four time points (pre-sensitization, 2, 6 and 24 weeks).

Taken with the paper, the label for time point translates to: patch test 1, 2 weeks after DPC sensitization. The sample's treatment or condition label, in plain terms: therapeutic diphenylcyclopropenone sensitization with weekly scalp DPC. At every patch-test visit, the blood draw took place before the patch test was put on. Patients were considered eligible if aged 18 to 70, diagnosed with alopecia and deemed suitable for DPC therapy, and patients were excluded if pregnant. Total RNA was extracted from unfractionated whole blood collected in Tempus Blood RNA tubes. This clonotype was picked up many times. What antigen it recognizes has not been identified. Per-nucleotide qualities are absent, and no much larger clonotype sits a single base away. The method was RACE. Sequencing was performed on a NextSeq 500. During library preparation, unique molecular identifiers were attached to individual cDNA molecules so that TCRs could be counted quantitatively and reproducibly. From each blood RNA sample, both TCR alpha and TCR beta chains were sequenced. Per the authors' processing: The median number of TCRs per sample was 85,000 to 100,000, ranging from about 23,224 to 700,000. V, J and CDR3 annotation of the TCR reads was performed with the Decombinator software suite. For PS versus PT1 abundance plots, all samples were subsampled to the same number of TCRs (28,000). Expanded TCRs were defined as absent before sensitization and observed at least eight times at the 2-week time point. TCRdb reprocessed the public reads (quality trimming at Q25 with fastp, clone calling with MiXCR) and kept in-frame beta chains. Identical CDR3 protein sequences are pooled into one entry, listed with their most common genes and DNA. V and J calls and clone size were set by TCRdb, not the authors. The sample contains approximately 350,000 distinct CDR3 sequences, around 7% of them found a single time. Roughly 7.9% of the sample belongs to the ten largest clones.

Points the paper makes about the study in general: Significantly more large CDR3 similarity clusters were formed by expanded TCRs than by pre-sensitization or healthy control sets, consistent with antigen-driven responses. After repeated subsampling, changes were observed in the strength of the expansion versus patch-test correlation and in the threshold at which the correlation became significant. DPC sensitization did not change the number of TCRs with a frequency above 1 in 1000, and there was no evidence of changes in global repertoire structure. The number of PT1 expanded TCRs positively correlated with patch test score, significant at thresholds 8, 16 and 32 but not 4. Because every patient had alopecia, a presumed autoimmune disease, the patients' immune response might differ from that of healthy individuals.

The cysteine opens and the phenylalanine closes a CDR3 of 15 amino acids. Only CDR3 DNA is held: 45 bases, read in frame from base 1. The germline V gene gives CDR1 as MNHEY and CDR2 as SVGEGT. Unmatched junction bases come to 6, with V trimmed by 6 bases and J by 2 bases. The TCR comes from a woman aged 18-30 years with alopecia areata. Some clones in this sample may be carry-over from other donors' samples. The specimen comprised whole blood, sampled in connection with sensitization to the hapten diphenylcyclopropenone (DPC). The sequence is built from TRBV6-2 or TRBV6-3 and TRBJ2-1; 8 bases in the middle match TRBD2. The DNA sequence is TGTGCCAGCAGCCCCTACGGGGGGGCCTACAATGAGCAGTTCTTC. It is translated as CASSPYGGAYNEQFF.